This T cell receptor (beta chain) was identified in a study of cytomegalovirus exposure and HLA in healthy donors. Study-wide results and caveats: The CMV antigen specificity of a few CMV-associated chains was confirmed through in vitro analysis.

For this clone: Its antigen remains unidentified.

Libraries were prepared by immunoSEQ multiplex PCR; TCRdb keeps only in-frame clonotypes and omits some of them. This sample has under 95,000 clones; more than 75% occur once, and the top ten carry about 1.9%. This CDR3 is built from 15 residues. Germline V gene lookup returns CDR1 SNHLY and CDR2 FYNNEI. V was pared by 6 bases and J by 0 bases, with 15 bases between. This sequence originates from a young man in good health and CMV-seronegative. The sample consisted of PBMCs. V gene TRBV2 combines with J gene TRBJ2-7; D uncertain. CDR3 DNA: TGTGCCAGCAGGGCCACATCATTTCTCTCCTACGAGCAGTACTTC. Translated, it gives CASRATSFLSYEQYF. The full variable domain, in which reference TRBV2 and TRBJ2-7 provide the parts outside the CDR3, is EPEVTQTPSHQVTQMGQEVILRCVPISNHLYFYWYRQILGQKVEFLVSFYNNEISEKSEIFDDQFSVERPDGSNFTLKIRSTKLEDSAMYFCASRATSFLSYEQYFGPGTRLTVT.